Below, 10 T cell receptor beta chains from the same sample are listed, as sequenced in a study of blood T cell repertoires in COVID-19. Sequenced by immunoSEQ multiplex PCR; TCRdb stores in-frame clones only, minus some. The sample lists over 120,000 clones; about nine tenths were seen once. Input material: PBMCs or T cells enriched from blood (not recorded which). These receptors were obtained from a man in his forties or fifties who had recovered from COVID-19.

This clone appeared once. CDR3: CASSKRFKAFF. The DNA for the CDR3 is TGTGCCAGCAGTAAGCGATTTAAAGCTTTCTTT. This chain links TRBV5-6 with TRBJ1-1, with D unresolved. Germline V gene sequence: CDR1 SGHDT, CDR2 YYEEEE. Trimming removed 5 bases from V and 9 bases from J, with 11 bases in between. CDR3 length: 11 residues.

The V call is TRBV24-1, the J call TRBJ1-2, with 7 nucleotides matching TRBD1. Germline V lookup: CDR1 KGHDR, CDR2 SFDVKD. V was pared by 4 bases and J by 2 bases, with 6 bases of the junction left unmatched. The CDR3 is made up of 15 amino acids. CDR3 sequence reads: CATSDPKQGNYGYTF. The CDR3 coding sequence is TGTGCCACCAGTGACCCTAAACAGGGGAACTATGGCTACACCTTC.

This chain links TRBV28 with TRBJ2-7; D is undetermined. Germline V gene sequence: CDR1 MDHEN, CDR2 SYDVKM. Trimming left V 5 bases short and J 5 bases short, with 13 bases between. This CDR3 has 13 amino acids. DNA of the CDR3: TGTGCCAGCAGTCCCCCCTCCTACGACGAGCAGTACTTC. This sequence encodes CASSPPSYDEQYF.

As to this clone: Additional DNA sequences in this sample encode the identical CDR3. The rearrangement joins TRBV19 to TRBJ1-6, with 7 nucleotides matching TRBD1. With 4 bases clipped from V and 4 bases from J, the junction kept 1 base outside the gene matches. This CDR3 contains 14 residues. Looked up from germline, CDR1 is LNHDA and CDR2 is SQIVND (reference sequence). CDR3 sequence (DNA): TGTGCCAGTAGTACGACAGGGTATAATTCACCCCTCCACTTT. Protein product: CASSTTGYNSPLHF. The variable domain in full, completed from reference TRBV19 and TRBJ1-6, reads DGGITQSPKYLFRKEGQNVTLSCEQNLNHDAMYWYRQDPGQGLRLIYYSQIVNDFQKGDIAEGYSVSREKKESFPLTVTSAQKNPTAFYLCASSTTGYNSPLHFGNGTRLTVT.

V gene TRBV7-9 combines with J gene TRBJ1-1, with 7 bases that match TRBD1. Looked up from germline, CDR1 is SEHNR and CDR2 is FQNEAQ (reference sequence). J was trimmed by 1 base and V by 1 base; bases with no gene match: 3. This CDR3 contains 15 residues. CDR3 amino acids: CASSLEGQQNTEAFF. The CDR3 DNA reads as TGTGCCAGCAGCTTAGAGGGACAGCAGAACACTGAAGCTTTCTTT.

This chain joins TRBV13 and TRBJ1-2; 7 bases fit TRBD1. This CDR3 has 13 residues. CDR1 and CDR2 from the germline V gene are PRHDT and FYEKMQ (reference sequence). J lost 3 bases, V lost 6 bases, and 4 bases had no gene match. The CDR3 region is CASSIQGYYGYTF. The CDR3 coding sequence is TGTGCCAGCAGTATACAGGGGTACTATGGCTACACCTTC. Full variable domain (outside the CDR3, taken from reference TRBV13 and TRBJ1-2): AAGVIQSPRHLIKEKRETATLKCYPIPRHDTVYWYQQGPGQDPQFLISFYEKMQSDKGSIPDRFSAQQFSDYHSELNMSSLELGDSALYFCASSIQGYYGYTFGSGTRLTVV.

This clone was observed a single time. The chain couples TRBV5-1 to TRBJ1-1, with D possibly matching TRBD1 (5 bases). CDR1 and CDR2 (germline): SGHRS, YFSETQ. This CDR3 has 19 residues. Trimming took off 3 bases at V and 0 bases at J, with 24 bases between the two ends. This CDR3 reads CASSWVSGVLPYMNTEAFF. CDR3 bases: TGCGCCAGCAGCTGGGTGTCGGGGGTTTTACCCTATATGAACACTGAAGCTTTCTTT.

The CDR3: CAYPGTGNYGYTF. In DNA, the CDR3 is TGTGCCTATCCAGGGACAGGGAACTATGGCTACACCTTC. The chain links TRBV30 to TRBJ1-2; 9 bases map to TRBD1. V lost 7 bases, J lost 2 bases, and 5 bases stayed unmatched. The CDR3 runs 13 residues. Germline CDR1 GTSNPN, CDR2 SVGIG (reference sequence).

The rearrangement joins TRBV21-1 to TRBJ1-6; the DNA was not compared with TRBD1, the D call given in the table. TRBV21-1 is a known pseudogene. This CDR3 is 19 amino acids long. CDR3 nucleotide sequence: TGTGCCAGCAGCAAATTACAACCCGACAGCCTCTCCTATAATTCACCCCTCCACTTT. Protein: CASSKLQPDSLSYNSPLHF.

The chain joins TRBV28 to TRBJ1-4, with D unresolved. Trimming cost V 8 bases and J 10 bases, with 11 bases left between them. This CDR3 has 11 amino acids. Germline-derived CDR1 and CDR2 are MDHEN and SYDVKM. CDR3 bases: TGTGCCAGCGATGCGCGGGGAAAACTGTTTTTT. It specifies CASDARGKLFF.